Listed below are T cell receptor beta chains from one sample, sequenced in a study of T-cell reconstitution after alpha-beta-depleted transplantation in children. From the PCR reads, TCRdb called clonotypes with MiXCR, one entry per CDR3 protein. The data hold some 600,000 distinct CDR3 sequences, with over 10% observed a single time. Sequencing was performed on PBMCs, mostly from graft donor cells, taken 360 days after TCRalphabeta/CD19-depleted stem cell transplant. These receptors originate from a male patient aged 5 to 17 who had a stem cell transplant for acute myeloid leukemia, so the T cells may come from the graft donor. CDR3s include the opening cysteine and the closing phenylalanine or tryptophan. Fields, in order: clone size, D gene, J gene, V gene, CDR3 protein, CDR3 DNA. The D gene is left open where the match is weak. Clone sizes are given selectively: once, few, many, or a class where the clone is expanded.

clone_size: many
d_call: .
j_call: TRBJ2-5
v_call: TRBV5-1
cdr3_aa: CASSYQETQYF
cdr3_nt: TGTGCCAGCAGCTACCAAGAGACCCAGTACTTC

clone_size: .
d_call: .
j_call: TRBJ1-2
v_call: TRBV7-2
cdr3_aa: CASSLVGMGDTNYGYTF
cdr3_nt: TGTGCCAGCAGCTTAGTAGGGATGGGGGATACTAACTATGGCTACACCTTC

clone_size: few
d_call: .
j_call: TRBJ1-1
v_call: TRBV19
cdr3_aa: CASSIDWVTEAFF
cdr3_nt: TGTGCCAGTAGTATAGACTGGGTAACTGAAGCTTTCTTT

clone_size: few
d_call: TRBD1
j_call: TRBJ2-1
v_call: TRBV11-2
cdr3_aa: CASSLEGTGWNEQFF
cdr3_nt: TGTGCCAGCAGCTTAGAAGGGACAGGGTGGAATGAGCAGTTCTTC

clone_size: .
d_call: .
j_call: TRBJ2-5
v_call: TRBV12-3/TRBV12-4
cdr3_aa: CASSLAGDYLFQETQYF
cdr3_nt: TGTGCCAGCAGTTTAGCTGGAGACTACCTTTTCCAAGAGACCCAGTACTTC

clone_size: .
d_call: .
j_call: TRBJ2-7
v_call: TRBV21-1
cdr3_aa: CASPTRNRGQECEQYF
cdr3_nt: TGTGCCAGCCCCACAAGGAACAGGGGGCAAGAGTGCGAGCAGTACTTC

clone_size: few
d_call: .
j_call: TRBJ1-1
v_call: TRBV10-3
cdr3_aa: CASPEGTEAFF
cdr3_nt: TGTGCCTCCCCTGAGGGCACTGAAGCTTTCTTT

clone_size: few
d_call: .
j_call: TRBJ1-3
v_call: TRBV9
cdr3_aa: CASSVAGAGNTIYF
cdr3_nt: TGTGCCAGCAGCGTAGCTGGGGCAGGAAACACCATATATTTT

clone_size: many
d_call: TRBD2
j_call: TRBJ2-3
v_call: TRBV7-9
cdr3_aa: CASRGPGLAGTDTQYF
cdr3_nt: TGTGCCAGCAGGGGGCCGGGCCTAGCGGGAACAGATACGCAGTATTTT

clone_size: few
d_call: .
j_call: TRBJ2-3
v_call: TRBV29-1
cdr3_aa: CSVGTRPRGSLTQYF
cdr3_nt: TGCAGCGTAGGGACAAGGCCCAGAGGCTCTCTAACGCAGTATTTT

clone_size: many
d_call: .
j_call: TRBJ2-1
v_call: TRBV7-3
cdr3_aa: CASSLGDPKANEQFF
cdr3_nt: TGTGCCAGCAGCTTAGGGGACCCAAAGGCCAATGAGCAGTTCTTC

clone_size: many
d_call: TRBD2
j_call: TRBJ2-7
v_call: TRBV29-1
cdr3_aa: CSVQKQGSGRGGEQYF
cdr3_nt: TGCAGCGTCCAAAAACAGGGTAGCGGGAGAGGAGGCGAGCAGTACTTC

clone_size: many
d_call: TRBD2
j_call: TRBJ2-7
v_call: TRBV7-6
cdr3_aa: CASSLGLAGGKQYF
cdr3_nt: TGTGCCAGCAGCTTAGGACTAGCGGGAGGAAAGCAGTACTTC

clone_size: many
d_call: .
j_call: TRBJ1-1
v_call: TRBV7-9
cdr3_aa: CASRNTGGTEAFF
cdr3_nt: TGTGCCAGCAGAAACACAGGAGGGACTGAAGCTTTCTTT

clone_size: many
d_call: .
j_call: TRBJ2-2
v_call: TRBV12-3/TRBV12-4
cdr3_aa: CASTTTGRPTGELFF
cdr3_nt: TGTGCCAGCACCACCACAGGCAGGCCCACCGGGGAGCTGTTTTTT

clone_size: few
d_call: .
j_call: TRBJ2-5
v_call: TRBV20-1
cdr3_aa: CSAQHRARGGETQYF
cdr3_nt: TGCAGTGCTCAACACAGGGCCCGAGGCGGGGAGACCCAGTACTTC

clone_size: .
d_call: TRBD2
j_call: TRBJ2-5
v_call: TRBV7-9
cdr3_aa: CASSPKRTSGRSETQYF
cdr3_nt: TGTGCCAGCAGCCCCAAGCGGACTAGCGGGCGGTCAGAGACCCAGTACTTC

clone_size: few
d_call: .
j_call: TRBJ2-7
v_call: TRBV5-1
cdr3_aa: CASSPTVNEQYF
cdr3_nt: TGCGCCAGCAGCCCGACAGTTAACGAGCAGTACTTC

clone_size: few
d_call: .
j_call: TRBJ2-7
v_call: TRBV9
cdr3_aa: CASSVGWQSYEQYF
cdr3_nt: TGTGCCAGCAGCGTAGGGTGGCAGTCCTACGAGCAGTACTTC